A single sample gave rise to the 24 T cell receptor beta chains below, sequenced in a study of T cells in Graves' hyperthyroidism and ophthalmopathy. Amplification yielded TCR beta CDR3 regions, with RNA transcripts as the source. Initially, a first-round RT-PCR of the TCR CDR3 employed the HTBI primer set. TCRdb processed the multiplex PCR reads anew with MiXCR; each CDR3 protein has one entry. Among over 250,000 distinct CDR3 sequences, 25% to 30% were seen once, and the ten largest hold approximately 30%. Sequencing was carried out using blood. The receptors here all came from a middle-aged man with Graves' hyperthyroidism that later progressed to Graves' ophthalmopathy.

The chain has TRBV7-2 and TRBJ2-7, with 11 positions matching TRBD2. Germline CDR1 and CDR2: SGHTA and FQGNSA. The J segment lost 5 bases and the V segment lost 5 bases, leaving 5 bases of the junction unmatched. CDR3 size: 14 residues. CDR3 amino acids: CASSEGLAVHEQYF. The CDR3 DNA reads as TGTGCCAGCAGCGAGGGACTAGCGGTCCACGAGCAGTACTTC.

This clonotype was observed many times. V and J are TRBV19 and TRBJ2-4; D gene uncertain. V lost 5 bases and J 0 bases, leaving 14 bases between the germline ends. Germline V gives CDR1 LNHDA, CDR2 SQIVND (reference sequence). This CDR3 is built from 16 residues. CDR3 loop: CASSPPPAIAKNIQYF. CDR3 nucleotide sequence: TGTGCCAGTAGTCCCCCCCCGGCCATAGCCAAAAACATTCAGTACTTC.

J is TRBJ1-5 and V is TRBV6-1, with D possibly matching TRBD1 (6 bases). Deletions cut 4 bases from V and 11 bases from J, with 15 bases between. Germline V gene data show CDR1 as MNHNS and CDR2 as SASEGT. The length of the CDR3 is 13 residues. CDR3 region: CASSVQGLPAQHF. In DNA, the CDR3 is TGTGCCAGCAGTGTCCAGGGGCTTCCAGCCCAGCATTTT.

The sample holds a few counts of this clonotype. A much more abundant neighbour one base away suggests this may be a read error. V and J are TRBV3-1 and TRBJ2-7; TRBD2 aligns across 8 bases. The CDR3 is 15 residues long. Per the germline V gene, CDR1 is LGHDT and CDR2 is YNNKEL (reference sequence). The CDR3 DNA reads TGTGCCGGCAGCCAAGACGTGGTGGTAGCGGGGGAGCAGTACTTC. Translation gives CAGSQDVVVAGEQYF.

This clonotype was observed many times. The chain uses TRBV7-2 and TRBJ1-6; D gene uncertain. Trimming pared 1 base from V and 7 bases from J, leaving 14 bases between. Germline-derived CDR1 and CDR2 are SGHTA and FQGNSA. This CDR3 spans 16 amino acids. DNA of the CDR3: TGTGCCAGCAGCTTAGAACCAGGAATTTTGAATTCACCCCTCCACTTT. Translation gives CASSLEPGILNSPLHF.

Here the CDR3 reads CASSDVFSGLQETQYF. In DNA, the CDR3 is TGTGCCAGCAGTGACGTTTTTAGCGGGTTGCAAGAGACCCAGTACTTC. V and J are TRBV6-1 and TRBJ2-5, with TRBD2 matching over 7 bases. Germline trimming cut 3 bases from V and 2 bases from J; bases unmatched to any gene: 9. The length of the CDR3 is 16 residues. Germline V gives CDR1 MNHNS, CDR2 SASEGT.

This clonotype was counted at least ten times. As DNA, the CDR3 is TGTGCCAGCAGTTTATCGGGGACACCATACGAGCAGTACTTC. Its translation is CASSLSGTPYEQYF. The chain is built from TRBV27 and TRBJ2-7; a weak D match, TRBD1 (6 bases). There are 14 residues in the CDR3. Germline values: CDR1 MNHEY, CDR2 SMNVEV (reference sequence). V was trimmed by 0 bases and J by 4 bases, leaving 10 bases between them.

In its sample, this clonotype was seen many times. This chain connects TRBV12-3 or TRBV12-4 to TRBJ1-5; weak D call: TRBD1 (5 bases). V dropped 2 bases and J dropped 0 bases, with 11 bases sitting between them. The CDR3 totals 16 residues. The CDR3 sequence is CASSLLGAVSNQPQHF. The CDR3 DNA is TGTGCCAGCAGTTTACTTGGGGCTGTTAGCAATCAGCCCCAGCATTTT.

This clonotype was observed once. Compared with germline, one end of the junction differs, possibly owing to a read error. This sequence joins TRBV28 and TRBJ1-5; D unclear. Germline CDR1 and CDR2: MDHEN and SYDVKM. This CDR3 has 11 amino acids. CDR3 DNA: TGTGCCTCCAGCAGTTTTCAGTCCCAGCATTTT. This sequence encodes CASSSFQSQHF.

V usage is TRBV6-2 or TRBV6-3 and J usage is TRBJ1-5; D remains unclear. The length of the CDR3 is 14 residues. The germline gives CDR1 MNHEY, CDR2 SVGEGT. V gave up 4 bases and J gave up 6 bases, with 13 bases separating them. Here the CDR3 reads CASSLRASSQPQHF. As DNA, the CDR3 is TGTGCCAGCAGTTTGAGGGCCTCAAGTCAGCCCCAGCATTTT.

There are many counts of this clonotype. The rearrangement links TRBV5-1 to TRBJ2-4, with TRBD1 matching 8 bases. CDR3 size: 15 residues. Germline-derived CDR1 and CDR2 are SGHRS and YFSETQ. Trimming removed 4 bases from V and 7 bases from J; junction bases left unmatched: 10. The CDR3 DNA sequence: TGCGCCAGCAGCACTGGACAGGGTTTGGGGAACATTCAGTACTTC. Protein: CASSTGQGLGNIQYF.

The chain has TRBV12-3 or TRBV12-4 and TRBJ2-2; TRBD2 matches at 7 bases. CDR3 length: 16 residues. Losses at the gene ends were 7 bases for V and 2 bases for J; bases not matched to a gene: 10. The CDR3 sequence: CASKAWRGFNTGELFF. Here the CDR3 DNA reads TGTGCCAGCAAAGCCTGGCGGGGGTTTAACACCGGGGAGCTGTTTTTT.

This clonotype was detected many times. The chain couples TRBV5-1 to TRBJ2-5; D is tentatively TRBD1 or TRBD2 (6 bases each). The CDR3 is 15 amino acids. Deletions cut 4 bases from V and 1 base from J, with 14 bases between. The germline V gene has CDR1 SGHRS and CDR2 YFSETQ. CDR3 DNA: TGCGCCAGCAGCCAGGGGAGGTTTTCCCAAGAGACCCAGTACTTC. Translated: CASSQGRFSQETQYF.

This clonotype was counted a single time. CDR3 in amino acids: CASSPSTSGRTETQYF. The CDR3 nucleotides are TGTGCCAGCAGTCCCTCGACTAGCGGGAGGACGGAGACCCAGTACTTC. The rearrangement links TRBV27 to TRBJ2-5; 13 bases match TRBD2. The CDR3 runs to 16 residues. Germline loops: CDR1 MNHEY, CDR2 SMNVEV (reference sequence). V gave up 5 bases and J gave up 5 bases; unmatched junction bases: 8.

This clonotype was seen many times. This rearrangement joins TRBV4-1 to TRBJ2-7; 8 bases are a match to TRBD1. This CDR3 is built from 14 residues. Germline CDR1 is MGHRA and CDR2 is YSYEKL. The junction had 2 bases not matched to a gene; V was cut back by 1 base and J by 3 bases. The CDR3 loop is CASSQGRGLYEQYF. The CDR3 DNA reads as TGCGCCAGCAGCCAAGGCAGGGGGCTCTACGAGCAGTACTTC.

In its sample, this clonotype was seen a few times. The genes are TRBV3-1 and TRBJ1-1, with D perhaps matching TRBD1 (5 bases). Germline V gene data show CDR1 as LGHDT and CDR2 as YNNKEL (reference sequence). With 4 bases removed from V and 4 bases from J, the gap between germline ends came to 13 bases. The CDR3 covers 14 residues. The CDR3 DNA reads TGTGCCAGCAGCCCCCTTTTGGGGGGCACTGAAGCTTTCTTT. It codes for CASSPLLGGTEAFF.

Ten or more counts support this clonotype. J is TRBJ1-1 and V is TRBV28, with 10 bases identical to TRBD1. With V trimmed by 4 bases and J by 7 bases, 9 bases remained unmatched. CDR1 and CDR2 from the germline V gene are MDHEN and SYDVKM. CDR3 length: 15 residues. The CDR3 reads CASSWPGQGFSEAFF. The CDR3 DNA reads as TGTGCCAGCAGTTGGCCGGGACAGGGGTTTAGTGAAGCTTTCTTT.

This clonotype was counted at least ten times. The chain employs TRBV20-1 and TRBJ2-7, with 9 bases matching TRBD1. V gave up 5 bases and J gave up 0 bases; unmatched junction bases: 14. Germline values: CDR1 DFQATT, CDR2 SNEGSKA (reference sequence). CDR3 length equals 17 residues. This chain's CDR3 is CSAAGTGTSLSSYEQYF. CDR3 bases: TGCAGTGCTGCCGGGACAGGGACGTCCCTAAGCTCCTACGAGCAGTACTTC.

In this sample, this clonotype turned up many times. J is TRBJ1-1 and V is TRBV2, with D perhaps TRBD1 (6 bases). The germline V gene encodes CDR1 SNHLY and CDR2 FYNNEI. Trimming removed 8 bases from V and 3 bases from J, with 13 bases in between. This CDR3 comprises 13 residues. The CDR3: CASLGGVDTEAFF. The CDR3 coding sequence is TGTGCCAGCCTGGGGGGCGTCGACACTGAAGCTTTCTTT.

This clonotype was observed many times. J is TRBJ1-1 and V is TRBV29-1; D remains unclear. The CDR3 covers 15 residues. Looked up from germline, CDR1 is SQVTM and CDR2 is ANQGSEA. Trimming took 2 bases from V and 1 from J, leaving 14 bases between them. The CDR3 DNA is TGCAGCGTTGAACTGGTCCAGGCATGGAACACTGAAGCTTTCTTT. Encoded protein: CSVELVQAWNTEAFF.

This clonotype was counted at least ten times. The V gene is TRBV19, the J gene TRBJ2-7, with 8 bases matching TRBD1. The CDR3 totals 14 residues. V gave up 6 bases and J gave up 8 bases; unmatched junction bases: 12. From germline, CDR1 is LNHDA and CDR2 SQIVND (reference sequence). CDR3: CASRSYRGLGKQYF. The CDR3, as DNA: TGTGCCAGTAGATCTTACAGGGGGTTAGGCAAGCAGTACTTC.

There are many counts of this clonotype. V gene TRBV12-5 combines with J gene TRBJ1-5, with TRBD1 identical over 7 bases. With 0 bases clipped from V and 5 bases from J, the junction kept 1 base outside the gene matches. Germline V gives CDR1 LGHNT, CDR2 FRNRAP. CDR3 length: 14 amino acids. The CDR3 sequence: CASGLVQGYQPQHF. As DNA, the CDR3 is TGTGCTAGTGGTTTGGTACAGGGGTATCAGCCCCAGCATTTT.

This clonotype showed up many times. This chain links TRBV15 with TRBJ2-5; unclear D gene. Per germline, CDR1 LNHNV and CDR2 YYDKDF (reference sequence). The length of the CDR3 is 17 residues. V shed 1 base and J shed 7 bases, with 22 bases lying between them. The CDR3 region has the DNA TGTGCCACCAGCAGAGGGATGCCCACTGGTGGGGATATGACCCAGTACTTC. Its translation: CATSRGMPTGGDMTQYF. The variable domain in full, with the rest retrieved from reference TRBV15 and TRBJ2-5, is DAMVIQNPRYQVTQFGKPVTLSCSQTLNHNVMYWYQQKSSQAPKLLFHYYDKDFNNEADTPDNFQSRRPNTSFCFLDIRSPGLGDTAMYLCATSRGMPTGGDMTQYFGPGTRLLVL.

This clonotype was observed at least ten times. The CDR3 region is CASRTTAGEQYF. The CDR3 bases are TGTGCCAGCAGGACGACAGCCGGCGAGCAGTACTTC. V and J are TRBV3-1 and TRBJ2-7; weak D call: TRBD1 (5 bases). V dropped 6 bases and J dropped 6 bases, with 12 bases sitting between them. Looked up from germline, CDR1 is LGHDT and CDR2 is YNNKEL (reference sequence). CDR3 length equals 12 residues.